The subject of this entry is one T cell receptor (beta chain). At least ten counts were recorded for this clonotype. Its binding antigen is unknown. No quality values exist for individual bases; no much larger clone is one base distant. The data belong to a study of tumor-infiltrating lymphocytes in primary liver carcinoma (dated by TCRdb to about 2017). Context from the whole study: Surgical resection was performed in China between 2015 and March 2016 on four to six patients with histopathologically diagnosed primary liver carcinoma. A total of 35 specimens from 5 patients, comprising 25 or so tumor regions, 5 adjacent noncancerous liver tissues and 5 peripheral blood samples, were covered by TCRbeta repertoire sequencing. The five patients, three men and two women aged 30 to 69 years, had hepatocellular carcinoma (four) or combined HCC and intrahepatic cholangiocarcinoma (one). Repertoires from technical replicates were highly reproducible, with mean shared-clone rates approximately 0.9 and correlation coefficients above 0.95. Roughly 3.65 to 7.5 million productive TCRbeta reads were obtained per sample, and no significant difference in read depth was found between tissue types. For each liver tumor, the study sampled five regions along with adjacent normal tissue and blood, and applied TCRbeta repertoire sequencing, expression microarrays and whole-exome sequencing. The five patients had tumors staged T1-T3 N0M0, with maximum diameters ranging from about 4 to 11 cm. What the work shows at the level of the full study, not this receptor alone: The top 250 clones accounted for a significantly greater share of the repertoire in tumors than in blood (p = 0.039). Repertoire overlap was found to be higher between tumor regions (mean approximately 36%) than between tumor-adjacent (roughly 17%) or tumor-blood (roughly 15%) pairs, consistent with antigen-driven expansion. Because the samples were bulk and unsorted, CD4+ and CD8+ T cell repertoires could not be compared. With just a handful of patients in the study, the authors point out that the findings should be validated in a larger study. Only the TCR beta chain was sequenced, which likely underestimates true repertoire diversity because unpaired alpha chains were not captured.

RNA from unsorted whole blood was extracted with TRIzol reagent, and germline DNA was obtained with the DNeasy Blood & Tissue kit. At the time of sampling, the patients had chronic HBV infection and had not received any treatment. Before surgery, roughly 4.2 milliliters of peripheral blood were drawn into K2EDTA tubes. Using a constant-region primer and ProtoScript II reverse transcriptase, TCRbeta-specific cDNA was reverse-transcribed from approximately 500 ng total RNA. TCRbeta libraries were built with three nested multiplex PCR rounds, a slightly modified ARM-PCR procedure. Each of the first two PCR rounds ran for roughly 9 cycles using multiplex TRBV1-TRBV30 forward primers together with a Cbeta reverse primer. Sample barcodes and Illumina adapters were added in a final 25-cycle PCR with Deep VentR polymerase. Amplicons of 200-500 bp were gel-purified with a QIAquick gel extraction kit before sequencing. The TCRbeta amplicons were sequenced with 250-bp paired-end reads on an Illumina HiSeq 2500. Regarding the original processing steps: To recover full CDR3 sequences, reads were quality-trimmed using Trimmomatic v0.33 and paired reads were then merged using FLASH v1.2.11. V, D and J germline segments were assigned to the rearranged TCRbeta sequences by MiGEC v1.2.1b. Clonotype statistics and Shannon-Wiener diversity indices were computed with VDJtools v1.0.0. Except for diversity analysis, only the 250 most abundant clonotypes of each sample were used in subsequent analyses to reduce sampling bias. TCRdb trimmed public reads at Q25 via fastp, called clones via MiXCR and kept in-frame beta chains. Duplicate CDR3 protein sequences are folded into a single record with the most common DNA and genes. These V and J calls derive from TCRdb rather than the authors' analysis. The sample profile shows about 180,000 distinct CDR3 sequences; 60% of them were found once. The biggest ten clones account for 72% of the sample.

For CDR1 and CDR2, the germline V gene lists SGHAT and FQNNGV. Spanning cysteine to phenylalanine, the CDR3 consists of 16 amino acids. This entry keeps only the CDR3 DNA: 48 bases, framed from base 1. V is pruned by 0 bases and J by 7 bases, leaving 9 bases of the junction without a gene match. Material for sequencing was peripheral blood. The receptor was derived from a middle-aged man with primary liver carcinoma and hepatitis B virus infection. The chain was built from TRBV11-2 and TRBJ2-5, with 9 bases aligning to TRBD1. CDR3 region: CASSLELLQGAVTQYF. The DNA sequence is TGTGCCAGCAGCTTAGAATTATTACAGGGGGCTGTGACCCAGTACTTC.